The present T cell receptor beta chain was sequenced within a study of blood T cell repertoires in COVID-19. Method: immunoSEQ multiplex PCR; TCRdb's copy keeps in-frame clones and lacks some. Among about 140,000 clones listed, around 80% were seen once. CDR1 and CDR2 (germline): LGHDT, YNNKEL (reference sequence). With 1 base removed from V and 6 bases from J, the gap between germline ends came to 13 bases. The CDR3 loop spans 14 amino acids. What was sequenced was peripheral blood. This clonotype originated in a woman aged 55-69 years with acute or convalescent COVID-19. The gene calls are TRBV3-1 (or the pseudogene TRBV3-2) and TRBJ2-7; no reliable D call. The CDR3 DNA sequence: TGTGCCAGCAGCCAAGTAAAACTACCCGTCGAGCAGTACTTC. It specifies CASSQVKLPVEQYF.